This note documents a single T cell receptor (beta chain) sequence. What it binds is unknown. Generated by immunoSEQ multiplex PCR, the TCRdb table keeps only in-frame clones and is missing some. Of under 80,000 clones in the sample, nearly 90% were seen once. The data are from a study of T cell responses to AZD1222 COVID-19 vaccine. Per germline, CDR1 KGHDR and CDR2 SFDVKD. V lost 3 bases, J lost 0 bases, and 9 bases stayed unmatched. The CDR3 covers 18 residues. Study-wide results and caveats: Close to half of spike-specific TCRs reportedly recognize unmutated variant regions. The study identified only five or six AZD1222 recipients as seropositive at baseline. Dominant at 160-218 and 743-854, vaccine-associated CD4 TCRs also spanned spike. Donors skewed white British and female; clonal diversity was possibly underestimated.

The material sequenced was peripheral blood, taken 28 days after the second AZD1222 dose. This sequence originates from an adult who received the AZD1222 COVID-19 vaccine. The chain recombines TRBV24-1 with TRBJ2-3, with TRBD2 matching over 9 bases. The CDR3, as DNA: TGTGCCACCAGTGATGCGGGAGGGCCGGGGGGTAGCACAGATACGCAGTATTTT. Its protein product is CATSDAGGPGGSTDTQYF.